This T cell receptor (beta chain) is drawn from a study of T cells in localized non-small cell lung cancer. Study results and caveats: Among the top 100 tumor clones, a median about 57 appeared in adjacent lung. Maximal T cell clonality occurred in uninvolved adjacent lung, with tumor ranking below it.

About this clone: Antigen unknown.

The method was immunoSEQ multiplex PCR; TCRdb's version includes in-frame clones alone and lacks a portion of them. The repertoire includes 1,600 or so clones, roughly 29% of them detected once, and 14% sits in the top ten. V shed 4 bases and J shed 1 base, with 10 bases lying between them. The germline gives CDR1 MNHGY, CDR2 SAAAGT. The CDR3 is 14 residues long. The sample here was normal lung tissue next to the tumor, taken before any cancer treatment. The TCR originated in a female donor older than 55 with stage I lung adenocarcinoma. The chain employs TRBV6-8 and TRBJ1-2, with D maybe TRBD1 (6 bases). The CDR3 is CASSSLDSNYGYTF. The CDR3 coding sequence is TGTGCCAGCAGTTCCTTGGACAGTAACTATGGCTACACCTTC.